The 10 T cell receptor beta chains in this list originate from one sample, sequenced in a study of CD8 T cells in Susac syndrome. Random hexamers were used to reverse transcribe the RNA input (roughly 0.5 to 1 ug). In TCRdb, the immunoSEQ multiplex PCR reads were re-called with MiXCR into one record per CDR3 protein. The data contain 70,000 to 85,000 distinct CDR3 sequences, 95% to 97% of them singletons. Sequencing was done on a sample of CD8+ T cells from PBMCs. The receptors here all came from a human donor with Susac syndrome.

The rearrangement uses TRBV20-1 and TRBJ2-4, with 12 nucleotides matching TRBD2. The CDR3 is 14 amino acids. Looked up from germline, CDR1 is DFQATT and CDR2 is SNEGSKA (reference sequence). V lost 7 bases and J lost 6; bases outside the gene matches: 7. The CDR3 here is CSVTLAGGLNIQYF. CDR3 bases: TGCAGTGTAACGCTAGCGGGGGGGTTAAACATTCAGTACTTC.

This sequence joins TRBV4-3 and TRBJ2-2; 7 positions agree with TRBD2. CDR1 and CDR2 from the germline V gene are LGHNA and YSLEER. V dropped 7 bases and J dropped 5; count of bases not matched to a gene: 7. The CDR3 is 14 amino acids. The CDR3 loop is CASKPLAGTGELFF. CDR3 bases: TGCGCCAGCAAGCCCTTAGCGGGTACCGGGGAGCTGTTTTTT.

V usage is TRBV13 and J usage is TRBJ2-7; TRBD2 matches 9 bases. The V segment lost 4 bases and the J segment 3 bases; nucleotides outside the gene matches: 4. The CDR3 has 14 amino acids. Per the germline V gene, CDR1 is PRHDT and CDR2 is FYEKMQ (reference sequence). Here the CDR3 DNA reads TGTGCCAGCAGCTCCGGGACTAGCTTCTACGAGCAGTACTTC. Translation: CASSSGTSFYEQYF.

V usage is TRBV4-1 and J usage is TRBJ2-7; 9 positions agree with TRBD2. The J segment lost 2 bases and the V segment lost 3 bases, leaving 8 bases of the junction unmatched. The CDR3 spans 16 residues. Per germline, CDR1 MGHRA and CDR2 YSYEKL. The CDR3 bases are TGCGCCAGCAGCCAGGTCCTTGGCGGGAGGGCCTACGAGCAGTACTTC. Translation gives CASSQVLGGRAYEQYF.

V usage is TRBV29-1 and J usage is TRBJ1-2; D is undetermined. There are 15 residues in the CDR3. Germline CDR1 SQVTM, CDR2 ANQGSEA. Trimming stripped 5 bases from V and 7 bases from J, with 23 bases between. For the CDR3, the DNA is TGCAGCGTTTTAAGGATCGGGCTGGGGTTGTTTGGCTACACCTTC. Translated, it gives CSVLRIGLGLFGYTF.

The rearrangement joins TRBV13 to TRBJ1-1; possibly TRBD1 for D (5 bases). CDR3 length: 12 amino acids. Trimming cost V 6 bases and J 5 bases, with 10 bases left between them. Per germline, CDR1 PRHDT and CDR2 FYEKMQ (reference sequence). The CDR3 loop reads CASSEGETEAFF. Written as DNA, the CDR3 is TGTGCCAGCAGTGAAGGGGAGACTGAAGCTTTCTTT.

V gene TRBV25-1 combines with J gene TRBJ2-5, with TRBD1 identical over 7 bases. V lost 4 bases and J lost 0; bases outside the gene matches: 5. The V gene's germline CDR1 is MGHDK and CDR2 SYGVNS. The CDR3 is 15 residues long. CDR3 bases: TGTGCCAGCAGTGTCGACAGGGTGTACCAAGAGACCCAGTACTTC. Translated: CASSVDRVYQETQYF. Full variable domain (missing parts from reference TRBV25-1 and TRBJ2-5): EADIYQTPRYLVIGTGKKITLECSQTMGHDKMYWYQQDPGMELHLIHYSYGVNSTEKGDLSSESTVSRIRTEHFPLTLESARPSHTSQYLCASSVDRVYQETQYFGPGTRLLVL.

The chain has TRBV7-9 and TRBJ1-1; D is ambiguous. The germline CDR1 and CDR2 sequences are SEHNR and FQNEAQ (reference sequence). The CDR3 has 13 residues. Trimming shortened V by 4 bases and J by 0 bases, and 6 bases separated the two germline ends. CDR3 amino acids: CASSSSLNTEAFF. For the CDR3, the DNA is TGTGCCAGCAGCTCAAGTCTGAACACTGAAGCTTTCTTT.

V is TRBV6-5 and J is TRBJ1-1; D call uncertain. The CDR3 consists of 12 residues. V lost 7 bases, J lost 2 bases, and 8 bases lay in between. Germline CDR1 is MNHEY and CDR2 is SVGAGI. The CDR3 loop is CASTTTNTEAFF. The CDR3 DNA is TGTGCCAGCACCACCACAAACACTGAAGCTTTCTTT.

This clonotype was detected only once. Here the CDR3 reads CAWRAGTGGTEAFF. The CDR3 DNA reads as TGTGCCTGGAGGGCCGGGACAGGGGGTACTGAAGCTTTCTTT. V gene TRBV30 combines with J gene TRBJ1-1, with TRBD1 matching over 11 bases. The CDR3 sequence is 14 residues long. V lost 3 bases and J lost 5; bases outside the gene matches: 5. The germline V gene has CDR1 GTSNPN and CDR2 SVGIG (reference sequence).